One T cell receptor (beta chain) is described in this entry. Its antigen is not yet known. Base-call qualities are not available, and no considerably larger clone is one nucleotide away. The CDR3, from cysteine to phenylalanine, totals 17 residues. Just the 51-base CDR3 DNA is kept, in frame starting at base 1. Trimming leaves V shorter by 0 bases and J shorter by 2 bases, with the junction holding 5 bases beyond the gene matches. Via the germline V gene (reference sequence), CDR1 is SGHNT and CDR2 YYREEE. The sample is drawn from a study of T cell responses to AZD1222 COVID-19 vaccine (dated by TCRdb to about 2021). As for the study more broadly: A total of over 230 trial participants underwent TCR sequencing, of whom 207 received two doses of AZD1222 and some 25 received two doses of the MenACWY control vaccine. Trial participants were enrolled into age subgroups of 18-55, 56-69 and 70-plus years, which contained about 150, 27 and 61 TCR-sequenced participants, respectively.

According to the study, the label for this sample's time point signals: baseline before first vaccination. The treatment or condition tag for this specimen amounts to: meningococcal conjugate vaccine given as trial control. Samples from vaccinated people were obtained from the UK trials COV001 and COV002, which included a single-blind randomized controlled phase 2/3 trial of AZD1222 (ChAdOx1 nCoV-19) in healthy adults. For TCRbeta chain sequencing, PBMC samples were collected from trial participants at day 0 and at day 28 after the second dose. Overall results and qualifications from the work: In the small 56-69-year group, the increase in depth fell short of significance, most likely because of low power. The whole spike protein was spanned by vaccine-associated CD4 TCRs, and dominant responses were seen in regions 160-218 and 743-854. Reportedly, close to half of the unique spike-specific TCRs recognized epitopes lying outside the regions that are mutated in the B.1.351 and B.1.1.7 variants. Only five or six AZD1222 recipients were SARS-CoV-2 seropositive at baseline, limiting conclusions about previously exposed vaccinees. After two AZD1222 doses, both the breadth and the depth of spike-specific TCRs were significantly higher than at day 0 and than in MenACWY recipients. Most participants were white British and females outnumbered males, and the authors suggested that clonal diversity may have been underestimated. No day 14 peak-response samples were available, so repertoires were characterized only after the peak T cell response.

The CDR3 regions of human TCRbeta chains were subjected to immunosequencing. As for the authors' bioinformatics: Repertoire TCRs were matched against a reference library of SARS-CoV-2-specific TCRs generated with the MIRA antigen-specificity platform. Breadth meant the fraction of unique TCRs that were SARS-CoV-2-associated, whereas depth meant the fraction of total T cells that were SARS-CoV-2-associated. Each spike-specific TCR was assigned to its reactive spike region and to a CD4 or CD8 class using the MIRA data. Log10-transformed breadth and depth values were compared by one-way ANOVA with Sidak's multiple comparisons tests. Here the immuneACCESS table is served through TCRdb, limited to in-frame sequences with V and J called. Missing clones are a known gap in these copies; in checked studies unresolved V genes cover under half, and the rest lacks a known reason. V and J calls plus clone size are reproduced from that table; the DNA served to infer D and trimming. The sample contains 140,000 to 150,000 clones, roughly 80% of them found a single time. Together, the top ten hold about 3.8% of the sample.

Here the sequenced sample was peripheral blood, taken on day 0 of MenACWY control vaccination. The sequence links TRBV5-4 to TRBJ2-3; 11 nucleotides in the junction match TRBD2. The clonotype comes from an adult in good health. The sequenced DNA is TGTGCCAGCAGCTTGGCCTTAGCGGGGGGGCTCACAGATACGCAGTATTTT. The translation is CASSLALAGGLTDTQYF.